Listed here are 2 T cell receptor beta chains from one sample, sequenced in a study of monozygotic twins with inflammatory bowel disease. Reanalyzing the 5' RACE reads, TCRdb keeps one entry per CDR3 protein, without DNA. The ten most abundant clones cover more than 4.5% of a sample with about 43,000 distinct CDR3 sequences. Sequencing input: blood. The receptors originated from a human donor with ulcerative colitis or Crohn's disease, or a healthy co-twin of an affected twin (not recorded which).

The chain uses TRBV9 and TRBJ1-1; the TRBD1 assignment by TCRdb is unverifiable without DNA. This CDR3 is 14 amino acids long. In germline, CDR1 is SGDLS, CDR2 YYNGEE. The CDR3 reads CASSVAGGNTEAFF. Using reference TRBV9 and TRBJ1-1 for the parts outside the CDR3, the full variable domain is DSGVTQTPKHLITATGQRVTLRCSPRSGDLSVYWYQQSLDQGLQFLIQYYNGEERAKGNILERFSAQQFPDLHSELNLSSLELGDSALYFCASSVAGGNTEAFFGQGTRLTVV.

The chain joins TRBV7-9 to TRBJ1-1; TCRdb reports TRBD1, a call that lacks DNA to check it against. The CDR3 is made up of 14 amino acids. CDR1 is SEHNR and CDR2 is FQNEAQ in the germline V gene (reference sequence). The CDR3: CASSPRGENTEAFF.